Listed below are T cell receptor beta chains from one sample, sequenced in a study of T cell responses to AZD1222 COVID-19 vaccine. Profiling relied on immunoSEQ multiplex PCR, and the TCRdb table lists in-frame clones only, not all of them. The sample lists about 130,000 clones, about 93% occurring once. Here the sequenced sample was peripheral blood, taken on day 0 of AZD1222 vaccination. The origin of the receptors is an adult in good health. CDR3s include the opening cysteine and the closing phenylalanine or tryptophan. Each record gives: CDR3 length, V gene, clone size, CDR3 protein. Clone size is stated in some rows and not others, as once, few, many or a class when expanded.

len: 13; v_gene: TRBV27; abundance: NA; CDR3aa: CASSFGSGSEQYF
len: 13; v_gene: TRBV2; abundance: NA; CDR3aa: CASSEKGTKGAFF
len: 16; v_gene: TRBV13; abundance: NA; CDR3aa: CASSNRGEISYNEQFF
len: 13; v_gene: TRBV6-5; abundance: few; CDR3aa: CASLEKSHNEQFF
len: 15; v_gene: TRBV6-5; abundance: few; CDR3aa: CASADRALAKNIQYF
len: 13; v_gene: TRBV5-1; abundance: NA; CDR3aa: CASSIDPNTEAFF
len: 13; v_gene: TRBV14; abundance: NA; CDR3aa: CASSPNRFYEQYF
len: 15; v_gene: TRBV7-6; abundance: once; CDR3aa: CANSGGTVSSGEQYF
len: 12; v_gene: TRBV30; abundance: NA; CDR3aa: CAWSVKAMGQYF
len: 16; v_gene: TRBV3-1/TRBV3-2; abundance: NA; CDR3aa: CASSQGATAGYYGYTF
len: 13; v_gene: TRBV28; abundance: once; CDR3aa: CASSSGSSYEQYF